This TCR beta chain was retrieved from a study of CD8+CD57+ T cells in acquired aplastic anemia. Germline CDR1 and CDR2: SEHNR and FQNEAQ (reference sequence). Deletions cut 5 bases from V and 4 bases from J, with 21 bases between. There are 17 residues in the CDR3. Genomic DNA, serving as template, underwent TCR beta VDJ and CDR3 profiling. TCRdb redid the calling of the reads with MiXCR, one entry per CDR3 protein. The data show some 180,000 distinct CDR3 sequences, roughly 65% seen once. Patients who underwent sequencing had shown CD8+CD57+ cell expansion by flow cytometry. A severe acquired aplastic anemia diagnosis applied to all patients. None of the patients had been given any therapy when their blood was sampled.

The V and J genes are TRBV7-9 and TRBJ2-4; the D is unclear. Sequenced sample: sorted CD4+, CD8+, or CD8+CD57+ T cells (not recorded which) from PBMCs. The TCR comes from a human donor with aplastic anemia. For the CDR3, the DNA is TGTGCCAGCAGCCACGGACCGGGCGATAGTCGGAAAAACATTCAGTACTTC. Its protein is CASSHGPGDSRKNIQYF.